This T cell receptor beta chain was recovered during a study of cytomegalovirus exposure and HLA in healthy donors. Whole-study results and caveats: A missense DCLRE1C variant was associated with V- and J-gene trimming of TCR beta chains in a later analysis, and an independent cohort replicated the association. CMV serostatus was the sole immune exposure data available.

The CDR3 contains 13 residues. V was trimmed by 8 bases and J by 2 bases, leaving 14 bases between them. Germline CDR1 SQVTM, CDR2 ANQGSEA. Remarks on this clone: Its specificity is unknown.

PCR primers comprised 60 Vbeta and 13 Jbeta primers. TCRdb's copy holds only in-frame clones and misses some; the assay was immunoSEQ multiplex PCR. The listing records tens of thousands of clones. The J gene is TRBJ2-3, the V gene TRBV29-1, with D tentatively TRBD1 (6 bases). This clonotype originated in a woman aged 18-29 years in good health and CMV-seronegative. Source material: PBMCs. Written as DNA, the CDR3 is TGCAGCTCCACCCAGGGGATCACAGATACGCAGTATTTT. It specifies CSSTQGITDTQYF.